These 25 T cell receptor beta chains share one sample of origin, sequenced in a study of blood T cell repertoires in COVID-19. Here immunoSEQ multiplex PCR was the method, and the copy in TCRdb shows in-frame clones only, minus some. The sample includes 70,000 to 85,000 clones, around 83% seen only once; the top ten take over 30%. Sequencing was performed on peripheral blood. These receptor sequences come from a man older than 75 with active or convalescent COVID-19.

The genes are TRBV28 and TRBJ2-7; TRBD2 matches 7 bases. The germline CDR1 and CDR2 sequences are MDHEN and SYDVKM. The CDR3 length is 16 residues. With V trimmed by 4 bases and J by 2 bases, 11 bases remained unmatched. CDR3 loop: CASSSGSASGPYEQYF. CDR3 coding DNA: TGTGCCAGCAGTTCCGGATCGGCTAGCGGCCCCTACGAGCAGTACTTC.

V usage is TRBV5-4 and J usage is TRBJ1-4; 8 bases map to TRBD1. CDR3 size: 16 residues. Germline V gene sequence: CDR1 SGHNT, CDR2 YYREEE (reference sequence). With V trimmed by 5 bases and J by 0 bases, 6 bases remained unmatched. The CDR3: CASSSTGAATNEKLFF. The CDR3 DNA is TGTGCCAGCAGTTCGACAGGGGCTGCAACTAATGAAAAACTGTTTTTT.

The chain employs TRBV10-3 and TRBJ1-2, with 7 bases matching TRBD1. The germline V gene has CDR1 ENHRY and CDR2 SYGVKD. The CDR3 runs to 14 residues. V gave up 3 bases and J gave up 1 base; unmatched junction bases: 2. The CDR3: CAISEGGFNYGYTF. DNA for the CDR3: TGTGCCATCAGTGAAGGGGGCTTTAACTATGGCTACACCTTC.

The chain has TRBV12-3 or TRBV12-4 and TRBJ2-7, with TRBD1 identical over 8 bases. The CDR3 has 13 residues. With V trimmed by 6 bases and J by 5 bases, 6 bases remained unmatched. The CDR3 bases are TGTGCCAGCAGGGGACAGGTCGTCGACGAGCAGTACTTC. As protein: CASRGQVVDEQYF.

The V call is TRBV28, the J call TRBJ1-1, with D unclear. The V gene lost 2 bases and the J gene lost 5 bases, with 9 bases spanning the gap. CDR3 size: 13 residues. Germline CDR1 MDHEN, CDR2 SYDVKM. This CDR3 is CASSLPGRTEAFF. Written as DNA, the CDR3 is TGTGCCAGCAGTTTACCAGGCCGGACTGAAGCTTTCTTT.

The V and J genes are TRBV25-1 and TRBJ1-4; 7 positions match TRBD1. The germline gives CDR1 MGHDK, CDR2 SYGVNS. With 2 bases clipped from V and 7 bases from J, the junction kept 10 bases outside the gene matches. CDR3 length: 16 residues. CDR3 loop: CASSEPFGQAREKLFF. CDR3 in DNA: TGTGCCAGCAGTGAACCATTCGGACAGGCTCGTGAAAAACTGTTTTTT.

The count of this clone is one. The J gene is TRBJ2-7, the V gene TRBV6-5; 9 positions match TRBD1. The CDR3 extends over 13 amino acids. V lost 6 bases, J lost 4 bases, and 4 bases stayed unmatched. Germline V CDR1 and CDR2: MNHEY, SVGAGI. The DNA of the CDR3 is TGTGCCAGCAGGGGGACAGGGAGGTACGAGCAGTACTTC. It translates to CASRGTGRYEQYF.

This sequence joins TRBV27 and TRBJ1-2; a weak D match, TRBD1 (5 bases). CDR1 is MNHEY, CDR2 SMNVEV, per germline (reference sequence). The CDR3 consists of 15 residues. The germline V and J ends were trimmed by 2 bases and 0 bases, with 10 bases remaining between them. The CDR3 here is CASSLRQTSNYGYTF. CDR3 coding DNA: TGTGCCAGCAGTTTAAGACAGACCTCTAACTATGGCTACACCTTC.

V gene TRBV30 combines with J gene TRBJ2-5; a possible D gene is TRBD2 (6 bases). Trimming removed 5 bases at V and 4 bases at J, with 23 bases between. The germline V gene has CDR1 GTSNPN and CDR2 SVGIG (reference sequence). The CDR3 covers 16 residues. For the CDR3, the DNA is TGTGCCTGGGACAGAAGGCCAGCGCGGGGTGTAGAGACCCAGTACTTC. Residues: CAWDRRPARGVETQYF.

The rearrangement uses TRBV5-4 and TRBJ1-6; no definite D call. Germline V gene data show CDR1 as SGHNT and CDR2 as YYREEE (reference sequence). V was clipped by 4 bases and J by 9 bases, with 14 bases between them. The CDR3 runs 14 residues. The CDR3 DNA follows: TGTGCCAGCAGCCTCGGTCAACCCGGTTCACCCCTCCACTTT. Translation: CASSLGQPGSPLHF.

CDR3 protein: CASSPSRTNEKLFF. CDR3 DNA sequence: TGTGCCAGCTCACCCTCGAGAACTAATGAAAAACTGTTTTTT. The chain joins TRBV18 to TRBJ1-4; D unclear. Trimming stripped 3 bases from V and 1 base from J, with 6 bases between. This CDR3 is built from 14 residues. The germline gives CDR1 KGHSH, CDR2 LQKENI.

On this clone itself: The junction and the germline gene differ at one end; a read error may be behind it. The chain carries TRBV6-5 and TRBJ2-3; TRBD2 matches 9 bases. Germline V gives CDR1 MNHEY, CDR2 SVGAGI. The CDR3 totals 16 residues. CDR3 sequence reads: CASSFRDGTSKDTQYF. The CDR3 coding sequence is TGTGCCAGCAGTTTCCGAGACGGGACTAGCAAAGATACGCAGTATTTT.

The J gene is TRBJ2-7, the V gene TRBV6-5; TRBD2 aligns across 8 bases. Germline V gene data show CDR1 as MNHEY and CDR2 as SVGAGI. Trimming took 10 bases from V and 2 from J; bases not matched to a gene: 7. The CDR3 totals 13 residues. Here the CDR3 DNA reads TGTGCCACCAGAGCGGGAGCCGCCTACGAGCAGTACTTC. As protein: CATRAGAAYEQYF.

This clone was seen only once. The gene calls are TRBV18 and TRBJ1-5; D is perhaps TRBD1 (5 bases). Germline V gene lookup returns CDR1 KGHSH and CDR2 LQKENI. The CDR3 is 15 residues long. V lost 5 bases and J lost 5, with 16 bases in between. Here the CDR3 DNA reads TGTGCCAGCTCATCCACCCAGGTCAGGGATCAGCCCCAGCATTTT. Protein: CASSSTQVRDQPQHF.

This chain links TRBV5-1 with TRBJ1-3; 7 bases are shared with TRBD1. The CDR3 runs to 17 residues. CDR1 and CDR2 (germline): SGHRS, YFSETQ. V shed 4 bases, J shed 0 bases, and the junction held 10 bases outside the gene matches. In nucleotides, the CDR3 is TGCGCCAGCAGCAAAGATCGACAGGGCTACTCTGGAAACACCATATATTTT. This gives the protein CASSKDRQGYSGNTIYF.

V and J are TRBV5-1 and TRBJ2-3; TRBD2 matches at 10 bases. J lost 2 bases, V lost 4 bases, and 10 bases had no gene match. Germline V gene lookup returns CDR1 SGHRS and CDR2 YFSETQ. This CDR3 contains 17 residues. CDR3 coding DNA: TGCGCCAGCAGCCCCGTCTCTAGCGGGAGCCCCACAGATACGCAGTATTTT. Its translation: CASSPVSSGSPTDTQYF.

CDR3 nucleotides: TGTGCCAGCAGCCACCAATGGACGGGAAACTCTGGGGCCAACGTCCTGACTTTC. Its translation is CASSHQWTGNSGANVLTF. This chain joins TRBV3-1 (or the pseudogene TRBV3-2) and TRBJ2-6; possibly TRBD2 for D (5 bases). CDR3 length: 18 amino acids. V was trimmed by 3 bases and J by 0 bases, leaving 15 bases between them. Germline V gives CDR1 LGHDT, CDR2 YNNKEL (reference sequence).

J is TRBJ1-1 and V is TRBV29-1; tentatively, D is TRBD1 (5 bases). The CDR3 extends over 14 amino acids. Trimming left V 1 base short and J 5 bases short, with 14 bases between. Germline CDR1 and CDR2: SQVTM and ANQGSEA. In DNA form, the CDR3 reads TGCAGCGTTGAAGGGGCGGCCGGGGGGACTGAAGCTTTCTTT. Amino acid sequence: CSVEGAAGGTEAFF.

This clone occurred once. The chain couples TRBV7-8 to TRBJ2-5; 7 nucleotides match TRBD1. V dropped 3 bases and J dropped 3; count of bases not matched to a gene: 1. Germline lookup yields CDR1 SGHVS and CDR2 FQNEAQ. This CDR3 has 13 residues. The CDR3 bases are TGTGCCAGCAGCTTCGGGACAGAAGAGACCCAGTACTTC. This encodes CASSFGTEETQYF.

The chain links TRBV24-1 to TRBJ2-3; a weak D match, TRBD2 (6 bases). Germline CDR1 is KGHDR and CDR2 is SFDVKD. Trimming shortened V by 2 bases and J by 2 bases, and 16 bases separated the two germline ends. The CDR3 extends over 17 amino acids. CDR3 protein: CATSDWKGRRATDTQYF. CDR3 sequence (DNA): TGTGCCACCAGTGATTGGAAAGGGAGGAGGGCCACAGATACGCAGTATTTT.

J is TRBJ2-7 and V is TRBV7-2; the match to TRBD2 covers 7 bases. CDR3 size: 15 residues. Germline V gene sequence: CDR1 SGHTA, CDR2 FQGNSA. The V segment lost 0 bases and the J segment 8 bases; nucleotides outside the gene matches: 10. CDR3 loop: CASSLADGGKLQQYF. CDR3 in DNA: TGTGCCAGCAGCTTAGCGGACGGGGGGAAGCTCCAGCAGTACTTC. The whole variable domain, filled in from reference TRBV7-2 and TRBJ2-7, reads GAGVSQSPSNKVTEKGKDVELRCDPISGHTALYWYRQSLGQGLEFLIYFQGNSAPDKSGLPSDRFSAERTGGSVSTLTIQRTQQEDSAVYLCASSLADGGKLQQYFGPGTRLTVT.

The chain joins TRBV29-1 to TRBJ2-3; TRBD2 might be the D (5 bases). V was clipped by 3 bases and J by 3 bases, with 13 bases between them. The CDR3 is 14 residues long. The germline V gene has CDR1 SQVTM and CDR2 ANQGSEA. In DNA form, the CDR3 reads TGCAGCGTTGAGTTACTAGAATCTACAGATACGCAGTATTTT. Its translation: CSVELLESTDTQYF.

This clone occurred once. The V call is TRBV5-1, the J call TRBJ1-4, with TRBD1 matching 8 bases. In germline, CDR1 is SGHRS, CDR2 YFSETQ. Trimming removed 4 bases from V and 8 bases from J; junction bases left unmatched: 7. The CDR3 length is 14 residues. CDR3 protein: CASSGGQGGEKLFF. The DNA for the CDR3 is TGCGCCAGCAGCGGCGGACAGGGAGGCGAAAAACTGTTTTTT.

J is TRBJ2-1 and V is TRBV3-1 (or the pseudogene TRBV3-2), with D tentatively TRBD1 (5 bases). The CDR3 contains 12 residues. Germline CDR1 is LGHDT and CDR2 is YNNKEL (reference sequence). V lost 2 bases, J lost 9 bases, and 8 bases lay in between. The CDR3 reads CASSQSRGEQFF. The CDR3 bases are TGTGCCAGCAGCCAATCTAGGGGTGAGCAGTTCTTC.

CDR3 amino acids: CASSFTTGGYEQYF. Written as DNA, the CDR3 is TGTGCCAGCAGCTTCACGACAGGCGGCTACGAGCAGTACTTC. The rearrangement joins TRBV7-9 to TRBJ2-7; possible D gene TRBD1, 6 bases. The CDR3 length is 14 residues. The V gene lost 3 bases and the J gene lost 3 bases, with 12 bases spanning the gap. The germline V gene encodes CDR1 SEHNR and CDR2 FQNEAQ (reference sequence).